Following are 25 T cell receptor beta chains from one sample sequenced in a study of beta chain features in type 1 diabetes. Every bit of the isolated RNA underwent reverse transcription, so sequencing read expressed TCRB transcripts. Clones were sequenced by immunoSEQ multiplex PCR, and TCRdb holds only the in-frame ones, with some missing. The sample contains 600,000 to 750,000 clones, 12% of which appear only once. Antigens for these TCRs are unknown. Study outcomes and limitations: When Type 1 diabetes patients were examined, their TCRB CDR3s proved moderately but significantly shorter in all four CD4+ subsets.

Sequenced sample: naive CD4+ T cells from blood. The origin of the receptors is a man aged 30 to 39 with type 1 diabetes.

The chain carries TRBV5-4 and TRBJ2-5; the D is unclear. Germline CDR1 is SGHNT and CDR2 is YYREEE (reference sequence). The CDR3 contains 14 residues. The V end was cut by 4 bases, the J end by 3 bases, with 13 bases between. The chain's CDR3 is CASSLDVQEETQYF. In DNA, the CDR3 is TGTGCCAGCAGCCTTGACGTACAAGAAGAGACCCAGTACTTC.

This clone was seen only a few times. This chain links TRBV15 with TRBJ1-2; no firm D call. CDR1 and CDR2 (germline): LNHNV, YYDKDF (reference sequence). Trimming removed 5 bases at V and 5 bases at J, with 9 bases between. The CDR3 contains 12 residues. The DNA for the CDR3 is TGTGCCACCAGCGAACAAAATTATGGCTACACCTTC. Protein: CATSEQNYGYTF.

This clone has only a few counts. The CDR3 nucleotides are TGTGCCAGCAGTGAGCGGACAGGGAGCCCCTACAATGAGCAGTTCTTC. Amino acids: CASSERTGSPYNEQFF. V and J are TRBV2 and TRBJ2-1; 8 nucleotides match TRBD1. V lost 3 bases and J lost 2; bases outside the gene matches: 6. Germline loops: CDR1 SNHLY, CDR2 FYNNEI. This CDR3 is 16 amino acids long.

This clone appeared a few times. The chain couples TRBV27 to TRBJ2-7; 7 bases are a match to TRBD1. This CDR3 is 14 amino acids long. Germline V CDR1 and CDR2: MNHEY, SMNVEV (reference sequence). The V gene end was trimmed by 5 bases and the J gene end by 1 base; junction bases not matched to a gene: 5. CDR3 amino acids: CASSLGTASYEQYF. In DNA form, the CDR3 reads TGTGCCAGCAGTCTCGGGACAGCATCCTACGAGCAGTACTTC.

The CDR3 reads CASSWSPGTSGGAVYEQYF. DNA for the CDR3: TGTGCCAGCAGCTGGTCTCCCGGGACTAGCGGGGGGGCCGTGTACGAGCAGTACTTC. The chain joins TRBV11-2 to TRBJ2-7; 16 positions match TRBD2. CDR3 size: 19 residues. Germline V gene data show CDR1 as SGHAT and CDR2 as FQNNGV. V lost 4 bases, J lost 4 bases, and 13 bases stayed unmatched.

CDR3 residues: CSVQNTEAFF. DNA for the CDR3: TGCAGCGTCCAAAACACTGAAGCTTTCTTT. The V call is TRBV29-1, the J call TRBJ1-1; the D is unclear. This CDR3 has 10 amino acids. Germline assignment: CDR1 SQVTM and CDR2 ANQGSEA. The V end lost 6 bases, the J end lost 2 bases, and 4 bases lay between the germline ends. Looking up the rest from reference TRBV29-1 and TRBJ1-1 gives the full variable domain: SAVISQKPSRDICQRGTSLTIQCQVDSQVTMMFWYRQQPGQSLTLIATANQGSEATYESGFVIDKFPISRPNLTFSTLTVSNMSPEDSSIYLCSVQNTEAFFGQGTRLTVV.

A remark on this clone: Other DNA sequences within the sample encode an identical CDR3. The gene calls are TRBV7-9 and TRBJ1-2; D gene ambiguous. The V gene lost 2 bases and the J gene lost 2 bases, with 0 bases spanning the gap. The V gene's germline CDR1 is SEHNR and CDR2 FQNEAQ (reference sequence). The CDR3 runs to 11 residues. CDR3 coding DNA: TGTGCCAGCAGCTTAAACTATGGCTACACCTTC. It translates to CASSLNYGYTF.

This clone has only a few counts. The V call is TRBV7-9, the J call TRBJ2-3; D remains ambiguous. Germline CDR1 and CDR2: SEHNR and FQNEAQ (reference sequence). The V end lost 4 bases, the J end lost 0 bases, and 11 bases lay between the germline ends. This CDR3 is 15 amino acids long. The CDR3 reads CASSSRLESTDTQYF. DNA of the CDR3: TGTGCCAGCAGCTCCCGTCTAGAGAGCACAGATACGCAGTATTTT.

The chain recombines TRBV7-9 with TRBJ1-2, with TRBD1 matching over 7 bases. Germline CDR1 and CDR2: SEHNR and FQNEAQ (reference sequence). The CDR3 spans 13 residues. The V segment lost 5 bases and the J segment 8 bases; nucleotides outside the gene matches: 8. The CDR3 DNA is TGTGCCAGCAGCACCGAGACAGGGCTAGGCTACACCTTC. It encodes CASSTETGLGYTF.

In this sample, this clone turned up a few times. J is TRBJ2-1 and V is TRBV30, with D possibly matching TRBD2 (6 bases). V was pared by 3 bases and J by 8 bases, with 11 bases between. The germline gives CDR1 GTSNPN, CDR2 SVGIG (reference sequence). The CDR3 has 12 residues. CDR3 in DNA: TGTGCCTGGAGGCGGGGCGGGGATGAGCAGTTCTTC. As protein: CAWRRGGDEQFF.

This chain links TRBV5-1 with TRBJ1-2; a weak D match, TRBD1 (5 bases). Per germline, CDR1 SGHRS and CDR2 YFSETQ. The CDR3 has 14 amino acids. Between the trimmed V and J ends, which lost 4 bases and 6 bases, there was a span of 16 bases. The CDR3 DNA reads TGCGCCAGCAGCCCTCAGCAGGGTATGGATGGCTACACCTTC. Its translation: CASSPQQGMDGYTF. Variable domain in full (rest from reference TRBV5-1 and TRBJ1-2): KAGVTQTPRYLIKTRGQQVTLSCSPISGHRSVSWYQQTPGQGLQFLFEYFSETQRNKGNFPGRFSGRQFSNSRSEMNVSTLELGDSALYLCASSPQQGMDGYTFGSGTRLTVV.

This clone has just a few counts. V and J are TRBV11-2 and TRBJ1-2; a possible D gene is TRBD1 (5 bases). The germline gives CDR1 SGHAT, CDR2 FQNNGV. This CDR3 spans 13 amino acids. Trimming removed 4 bases from V and 1 base from J, with 7 bases in between. The CDR3 nucleotides read TGTGCCAGCAGCTCCGACAGTAACTATGGCTACACCTTC. Translating gives CASSSDSNYGYTF.

This rearrangement joins TRBV5-1 to TRBJ2-5; D is unclear. Trimming cost V 5 bases and J 3 bases, with 14 bases left between them. The CDR3 contains 14 residues. Germline V gene sequence: CDR1 SGHRS, CDR2 YFSETQ. In nucleotides, the CDR3 is TGCGCCAGCAGTTCCGGCACCATTAAAGAGACCCAGTACTTC. Protein product: CASSSGTIKETQYF.

V usage is TRBV7-9 and J usage is TRBJ2-1; either TRBD1 or TRBD2 may fit D (5 bases each). This CDR3 comprises 17 residues. The germline gives CDR1 SEHNR, CDR2 FQNEAQ (reference sequence). V lost 5 bases and J lost 5, with 22 bases in between. In DNA, the CDR3 is TGTGCCAGCAGCAACTCTCGGATGCAGGGAGCTCACAATGAGCAGTTCTTC. This translates into CASSNSRMQGAHNEQFF.

This chain uses TRBV5-1 with TRBJ2-3; 7 positions agree with TRBD1. J was trimmed by 0 bases and V by 3 bases; bases with no gene match: 4. The CDR3 consists of 15 residues. The germline V gene has CDR1 SGHRS and CDR2 YFSETQ. CDR3 amino acids: CASSSGQISTDTQYF. The CDR3 nucleotides read TGCGCCAGCAGCTCGGGACAGATTAGCACAGATACGCAGTATTTT.

This clone has just a few counts. V is TRBV14 and J is TRBJ2-7; tentatively, D is TRBD1 (5 bases). The V gene's germline CDR1 is SGHDN and CDR2 FVKESK. The CDR3 is made up of 16 amino acids. Trimming pared 0 bases from V and 5 bases from J, leaving 17 bases between. CDR3: CASSQDLGQGIDEQYF. The CDR3 DNA is TGTGCCAGCAGCCAAGATCTGGGCCAGGGAATCGACGAGCAGTACTTC.

This clone turned up a few times. The CDR3 sequence is CASSQDWRGTYNEQFF. CDR3 DNA: TGCGCCAGCAGCCAAGATTGGCGCGGGACCTACAATGAGCAGTTCTTC. The chain joins TRBV4-3 to TRBJ2-1, with a tentative D call TRBD2 (6 bases). Trimming shortened V by 0 bases and J by 2 bases, and 11 bases separated the two germline ends. The germline CDR1 and CDR2 sequences are LGHNA and YSLEER. There are 16 residues in the CDR3.

The V and J genes are TRBV29-1 and TRBJ2-2; 9 bases are a match to TRBD1. The CDR3 consists of 15 residues. J gave up 6 bases and V 3 bases, and 8 bases lay outside the gene matches. The V gene's germline CDR1 is SQVTM and CDR2 ANQGSEA. The CDR3 sequence: CSVDPSQGAPGELFF. CDR3 coding DNA: TGCAGCGTTGACCCATCACAGGGGGCCCCCGGGGAGCTGTTTTTT.

This rearrangement joins TRBV9 to TRBJ1-5; 9 positions match TRBD1. V gave up 2 bases and J gave up 4 bases; unmatched junction bases: 4. This CDR3 comprises 15 residues. CDR1 SGDLS and CDR2 YYNGEE come from the germline V gene. CDR3 DNA: TGTGCCAGCAGCGTGTCGGGACAGGGAAATCAGCCCCAGCATTTT. This encodes CASSVSGQGNQPQHF.

The rearrangement links TRBV4-2 to TRBJ2-3; possibly TRBD2 for D (6 bases). The CDR3 has 16 amino acids. Trimming cost V 0 bases and J 6 bases, with 16 bases left between them. From germline, CDR1 is LGHNA and CDR2 YNFKEQ. The CDR3 sequence: CASSQELARAVDTQYF. In DNA, the CDR3 is TGTGCCAGCAGCCAAGAGCTAGCGCGGGCGGTGGATACGCAGTATTTT.

This chain uses TRBV6-6 with TRBJ2-5; D remains ambiguous. This CDR3 contains 11 residues. Trimming cost V 8 bases and J 1 base, with 5 bases left between them. Per the germline V gene, CDR1 is MNHNY and CDR2 is SVGAGI (reference sequence). The CDR3 DNA sequence: TGTGCCAGCCAAAGCCAAGAGACCCAGTACTTC. Residues: CASQSQETQYF.

This clone showed up just a few times. The V call is TRBV18, the J call TRBJ2-5, with D unclear. Trimming removed 2 bases from V and 3 bases from J, with 7 bases in between. This CDR3 is 13 amino acids long. Germline V lookup: CDR1 KGHSH, CDR2 LQKENI. CDR3 in amino acids: CASSPGTKETQYF. The CDR3 coding sequence is TGTGCCAGCTCACCAGGCACTAAAGAGACCCAGTACTTC.

This chain uses TRBV9 with TRBJ1-3; D perhaps matches TRBD1 (5 bases). This CDR3 region has 16 residues. In germline, CDR1 is SGDLS, CDR2 YYNGEE. Trimming pared 3 bases from V and 9 bases from J, leaving 22 bases between. Written as DNA, the CDR3 is TGTGCCAGCAGCGCCCGGACCGGGACCGCGCTGGGCACCATATATTTT. Protein product: CASSARTGTALGTIYF.

This clone showed up just a few times. The chain joins TRBV13 to TRBJ2-3; 11 bases map to TRBD2. The CDR3 is 15 residues long. In germline, CDR1 is PRHDT, CDR2 FYEKMQ (reference sequence). J gave up 2 bases and V 5 bases, and 3 bases lay outside the gene matches. The CDR3 nucleotides read TGTGCCAGCAGCCTTAGCGGGGGGGCCACAGATACGCAGTATTTT. Translating gives CASSLSGGATDTQYF.

This clone appeared a few times. The chain joins TRBV25-1 to TRBJ2-7, with 12 bases that match TRBD1. The CDR3 extends over 15 amino acids. CDR1 MGHDK and CDR2 SYGVNS come from the germline V gene. V lost 8 bases, J lost 7 bases, and 12 bases stayed unmatched. The CDR3 region is CASATPGQGAKEQYF. DNA of the CDR3: TGTGCCAGCGCTACTCCGGGACAGGGGGCAAAGGAGCAGTACTTC.